This entry describes one T cell receptor (beta chain). The antigen it binds to is not known. One base away there is no much larger clone; base qualities are not given. This entry comes from a study of blood T cell repertoires in COVID-19 (dated by TCRdb to 2020 to 2022). As for the study more broadly: Samples from collaborators originated in the United States, Italy and Spain and spanned both the acute and convalescent phases of COVID-19. The material from the prospective study consisted of cDNA or gDNA derived from T cells, B-cell-depleted T cells, or PBMCs. The dataset comprised deeply sampled blood TCRbeta repertoires from subjects exposed to, actively infected with, or recovered from COVID-19. The repertoires were released in a freely available public database meant as a resource for research on the immune response to SARS-CoV-2. The samples were drawn from two sources: the first 160 participants of the ongoing ImmuneRACE study, and 1,200 or so subjects contributed by 6 global collaborators. Nearly every sample came with metadata listing a de-identified subject ID, COVID-19 status, age in years and sex. Where HLA class I and class II types were available, the types were taken from metadata supplied by the sample provider, not from assay-based typing.

In Seattle, one collaborating source enrolled patients while the infection was active and tracked those patients longitudinally over the course of disease. Whole blood was collected in K2EDTA tubes by collaborating institutions according to the institutions' own protocols. Collaborator samples were shipped for TCRbeta analysis as frozen whole blood, isolated PBMCs, or DNA extracted from either sample type. TCRbeta CDR3 regions were amplified from genomic DNA by means of the immunoSEQ Assay, a bias-controlled multiplex PCR. As for the authors' bioinformatics: The number of nucleated cells in each sample was estimated from the amplification of reference gene primers within the assay. To quantify the absolute abundance of each unique TCRbeta CDR3 rearrangement, sequence reads were collapsed and filtered. For each sample, productive Simpson clonality was calculated by taking the square root of Simpson's diversity index across productive rearrangements. TCRdb re-hosts the immuneACCESS table, in-frame sequences only. Its copies lack some clones; in the studies checked, an unresolved V gene accounts for under half of them, and the cause for the rest is not known. V and J calls plus clone size are reproduced from that table; the DNA served to infer D and trimming. Across this sample there are around 200,000 clones, with over 70% seen only once. The leading ten clones occupy 6% to 7% of the sample.

Broader findings and caveats from the paper: The quantity of clinical and demographic metadata differed by source and by participant and was supplied without curation.

V lost 6 bases and J lost 3 bases; the stretch between them is 12 bases long. Based on the germline V gene, the CDR1 and CDR2 sequences are MNHEY and SVGAGI. From the cysteine up to the phenylalanine, the CDR3 has a length of 14 residues. Of all the DNA, just the CDR3 is kept, 42 bases in frame from base 1. Sequencing was carried out using peripheral blood. This receptor was identified in a woman between 40 and 55 years old with COVID-19, enrolled during active disease. The sequence is built from TRBV6-5 and TRBJ2-1; the D gene is possibly TRBD1, with 5 bases matching. CDR3 region: CASSPGPLYNEQFF. At the DNA level, the sequence is TGTGCCAGCAGCCCAGGGCCTCTCTACAATGAGCAGTTCTTC.